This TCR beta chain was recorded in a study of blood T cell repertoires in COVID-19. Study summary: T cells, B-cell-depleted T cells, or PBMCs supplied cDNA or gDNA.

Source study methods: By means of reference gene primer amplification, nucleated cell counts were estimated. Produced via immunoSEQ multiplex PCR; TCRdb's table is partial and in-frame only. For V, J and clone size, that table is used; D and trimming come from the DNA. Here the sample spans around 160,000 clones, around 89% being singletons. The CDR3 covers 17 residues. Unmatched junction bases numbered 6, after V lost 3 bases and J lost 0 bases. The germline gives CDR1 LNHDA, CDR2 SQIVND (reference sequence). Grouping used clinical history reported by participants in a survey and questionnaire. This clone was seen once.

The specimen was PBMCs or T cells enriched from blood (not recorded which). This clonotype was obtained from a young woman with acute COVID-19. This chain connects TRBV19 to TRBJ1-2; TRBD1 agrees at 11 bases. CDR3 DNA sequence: TGTGCCAGTAGTATTCGTCAGGGACAGGGGGCTAACTATGGCTACACCTTC. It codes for CASSIRQGQGANYGYTF.